Listed here are 11 T cell receptor beta chains from one sample, sequenced in a study of T cell responses to AZD1222 COVID-19 vaccine. Method: immunoSEQ multiplex PCR; TCRdb's copy keeps in-frame clones and lacks some. The sample gives 150,000 or so clones, over 80% of which show up once; 3% to 4% is in the top ten. Sequencing was performed on peripheral blood, taken 28 days after the second AZD1222 dose. The receptors stem from an adult who received the AZD1222 COVID-19 vaccine.

The chain joins TRBV30 to TRBJ1-6; D is unresolved. This CDR3 has 13 amino acids. Per germline, CDR1 GTSNPN and CDR2 SVGIG (reference sequence). V lost 2 bases, J lost 5 bases, and 7 bases lay in between. The CDR3 spells CAWSKPDNSPLHF. In DNA form, the CDR3 reads TGTGCCTGGAGTAAGCCGGATAATTCACCCCTCCACTTT. Variable domain in full (rest from reference TRBV30 and TRBJ1-6): SQTIHQWPATLVQPVGSPLSLECTVEGTSNPNLYWYRQAAGRGLQLLFYSVGIGQISSEVPQNLSASRPQDRQFILSSKKLLLSDSGFYLCAWSKPDNSPLHFGNGTRLTVT.

The chain employs TRBV5-1 and TRBJ1-1, with 7 bases identical to TRBD1. The germline CDR1 and CDR2 sequences are SGHRS and YFSETQ. The CDR3 is 17 amino acids. Trimming took 1 base from V and 0 from J; bases not matched to a gene: 9. CDR3 sequence (DNA): TGCGCCAGCAGCTTGAGGGGACAGCAAAACATGAACACTGAAGCTTTCTTT. Protein: CASSLRGQQNMNTEAFF.

The chain combines TRBV27 with TRBJ1-2; D perhaps matches TRBD1 (5 bases). There are 15 residues in the CDR3. CDR1 MNHEY and CDR2 SMNVEV come from the germline V gene (reference sequence). The ends were cut back, 4 bases at V and 2 bases at J, with 14 bases in the middle. This chain's CDR3 is CASSSRSSGNYGYTF. The DNA of the CDR3 is TGTGCCAGCAGTTCCCGAAGCTCAGGGAACTATGGCTACACCTTC.

In DNA, the CDR3 is TGTGCCAGCAGCCTTAGCGGGAACACCGGGGAGCTGTTTTTT. Amino acid sequence: CASSLSGNTGELFF. V is TRBV6-6 and J is TRBJ2-2; D might be TRBD2 (6 bases). Trimming removed 6 bases from V and 1 base from J, with 9 bases in between. CDR3 length: 14 amino acids. CDR1 and CDR2 from the germline V gene are MNHNY and SVGAGI (reference sequence).

This rearrangement joins TRBV2 to TRBJ2-1; 8 nucleotides match TRBD1. The CDR3 spans 14 residues. The V gene end was trimmed by 8 bases and the J gene end by 8 bases; junction bases not matched to a gene: 11. Germline V lookup: CDR1 SNHLY, CDR2 FYNNEI. The CDR3 DNA follows: TGTGCCAGCCTACTCGGACAGGGTTTCTATGAGCAGTTCTTC. Its translation is CASLLGQGFYEQFF.

The chain joins TRBV4-1 to TRBJ2-5, with D perhaps TRBD1 (6 bases). The CDR3 loop spans 19 amino acids. Germline values: CDR1 MGHRA, CDR2 YSYEKL. V lost 3 bases, J lost 1 base, and 24 bases lay in between. As DNA, the CDR3 is TGCGCCAGCAGCCACCGGATCAGGGGCCCAATAACGGGCCAAGAGACCCAGTACTTC. Its translation is CASSHRIRGPITGQETQYF.

The V call is TRBV6-5, the J call TRBJ2-7, with D possibly being TRBD1 or TRBD2 (5 bases each). Germline V lookup: CDR1 MNHEY, CDR2 SVGAGI. V lost 5 bases to trimming and J lost 10 bases, with 12 bases between them. This CDR3 has 11 amino acids. CDR3 loop: CASSKLGEQYF. CDR3 nucleotide sequence: TGTGCCAGCAGTAAACTAGGGGAACAGTACTTC.

V and J are TRBV19 and TRBJ1-6; D is uncertain. With 5 bases removed from V and 3 bases from J, the gap between germline ends came to 11 bases. Germline V gives CDR1 LNHDA, CDR2 SQIVND (reference sequence). The CDR3 spans 15 residues. This CDR3 reads CASSLSSNYNSPLHF. In DNA form, the CDR3 reads TGTGCCAGTAGTCTCTCTTCCAACTATAATTCACCCCTCCACTTT.

The chain joins TRBV6-1 to TRBJ2-2; D possibly corresponds to TRBD2 (6 bases). The ends were cut back, 2 bases at V and 7 bases at J, with 11 bases in the middle. Germline assignment: CDR1 MNHNS and CDR2 SASEGT. CDR3 length: 14 amino acids. CDR3 sequence reads: CASSEWHGSGELFF. In DNA, the CDR3 is TGTGCCAGCAGTGAATGGCACGGGAGCGGGGAGCTGTTTTTT.

The V call is TRBV6-4, the J call TRBJ2-1; unclear D gene. The CDR3 is made up of 13 amino acids. The germline CDR1 and CDR2 sequences are MRHNA and SNTAGT. V was pared by 3 bases and J by 6 bases, with 9 bases between. This CDR3 is CASSEFVTNEQFF. The CDR3 DNA reads TGTGCCAGCAGTGAATTCGTAACCAATGAGCAGTTCTTC.

The sample holds one count of this clone. The genes are TRBV19 and TRBJ2-7, with a tentative D call TRBD2 (5 bases). Trimming removed 5 bases from V and 1 base from J, with 15 bases in between. The germline CDR1 and CDR2 sequences are LNHDA and SQIVND (reference sequence). This CDR3 is built from 15 residues. CDR3 in DNA: TGTGCCAGTAGTCAGGAGGAGCGCCTATCCTACGAGCAGTACTTC. This codes for CASSQEERLSYEQYF.